The TCR beta chain described here comes from a study of T cell repertoires in cytomegalovirus infection. Study-level information: Recently identified HLA-C-restricted and well-studied HLA-B-restricted CMV epitopes were used. Matching HLA type and CMV infection were both indicated by public TCR beta signatures.

A single record per CDR3 protein comes from TCRdb applying MiXCR to the reads. The data show hundreds of thousands of distinct CDR3 sequences, roughly 33% seen once. This clonotype was seen at least ten times. Its antigen is not known. Overall study results and limits: CMV-specific HLA-C-restricted TCR beta clonotypes dominated the ex vivo response.

This sample comprised cultured CD8+ T cells from PBMCs, obtained from culture after CMV antigen stimulation. The sequence came from a human donor in good health (CMV status not recorded). Some clones in this sample may be carry-over from other donors' samples.

The chain's CDR3 is CASSQGSTEAFF. The CDR3 DNA reads TGTGCCAGCAGCCAGGGGAGCACTGAAGCTTTCTTT. V usage is TRBV4-2 and J usage is TRBJ1-1; D gene unclear. Germline values: CDR1 LGHNA, CDR2 YNFKEQ. The CDR3 length is 12 residues. Trimming shortened V by 3 bases and J by 4 bases, and 6 bases separated the two germline ends.